This is a list of T cell receptor beta chains from one sample in a study of T cells in Graves' hyperthyroidism and ophthalmopathy. TCRdb ran MiXCR on the multiplex PCR reads and lists one entry per CDR3 protein. The sample records approximately 630,000 distinct CDR3 sequences, under 20% being singletons. The sequenced sample consisted of blood. The receptors come from a woman aged 30 to 39 with Graves' hyperthyroidism. Each CDR3 is given with its conserved first and last residue. The D gene is left open where the match is weak. Some rows mark clone size as missing; the rest say once, few, many or name a class of expanded clone.

j_call	clone_size	cdr3_length	v_call	d_call	cdr3_aa	cdr3_nt
TRBJ1-1	many	16	TRBV19	.	CASSIVGGFMNTEAFF	TGTGCCAGTAGTATAGTTGGGGGATTTATGAACACTGAAGCTTTCTTT
TRBJ2-1	.	15	TRBV30	TRBD2	CAFRTSGRVRNEQFF	TGTGCCTTTCGAACTAGCGGGAGGGTCAGGAATGAGCAGTTCTTC
TRBJ1-1	many	13	TRBV14	.	CASSQDWTGLPFF	TGTGCCAGCAGCCAAGATTGGACCGGTTTGCCTTTCTTT
TRBJ2-3	.	16	TRBV5-4	TRBD2	CASSERTSGFTDTQYF	TGTGCCAGCAGCGAAAGGACTAGCGGATTCACAGATACGCAGTATTTT
TRBJ2-5	.	12	TRBV7-3	.	CASSLPAGTQYF	TGTGCCAGCAGCTTACCCGCGGGGACCCAGTACTTC
TRBJ2-7	few	17	TRBV7-9	.	CASSLGPPLAWTYEQYF	TGTGCCAGCAGCTTAGGCCCCCCGCTCGCGTGGACCTACGAGCAGTACTTC
TRBJ2-2	.	16	TRBV18	.	CASSPGLVANTGELFF	TGTGCCAGCTCACCAGGACTCGTAGCGAACACCGGGGAGCTGTTTTTT
TRBJ1-1	.	13	TRBV9	.	CASSPPEVTEAFF	TGTGCCAGCAGCCCACCTGAGGTGACTGAAGCTTTCTTT
TRBJ2-7	many	13	TRBV27	.	CASSLWPSYEQYF	TGTGCCAGCAGCTTATGGCCATCCTACGAGCAGTACTTC
TRBJ1-1	many	15	TRBV12-3/TRBV12-4	.	CASSLGGLPGTEAFF	TGTGCCAGCAGTTTAGGAGGACTTCCAGGCACTGAAGCTTTCTTT
TRBJ2-5	many	15	TRBV6-1	.	CASRAGTTRQETQYF	TGTGCCAGCAGAGCCGGGACAACTCGTCAAGAGACCCAGTACTTC
TRBJ1-2	.	13	TRBV3-1	TRBD1	CASSLQGTNGYTF	TGTGCCAGCAGTCTACAGGGGACTAATGGCTACACCTTC
TRBJ2-3	many	15	TRBV7-9	.	CASSLALGRADTQYF	TGTGCCAGCAGCTTAGCCCTTGGGCGGGCAGATACGCAGTATTTT
TRBJ2-7	many	15	TRBV14	.	CASSQARAGLYEQYF	TGTGCCAGCAGCCAAGCGAGGGCAGGGCTCTACGAGCAGTACTTC
TRBJ2-1	many	12	TRBV20-1	.	CSARGGGNEQFF	TGCAGTGCTAGAGGGGGTGGGAATGAGCAGTTCTTC
TRBJ2-3	.	16	TRBV13	TRBD2	CASSLPTSGNTDTQYF	TGTGCCAGCAGCCTACCAACTAGCGGGAACACAGATACGCAGTATTTT